Below are 28 T cell receptor beta chains sequenced from a single sample in a study of T cell repertoires in cytomegalovirus infection. What these receptors recognize is not known. TCRdb reanalysed the reads using MiXCR and keeps one entry per CDR3 protein. The sample includes over 45,000 distinct CDR3 sequences, around 20% of them seen just once. The sequences come from CD8+ T cells from cultured PBMCs, collected from culture after CMV antigen stimulation. Receptor source: a human donor in good health (CMV status not recorded). Some clones in this sample may be carry-over from other donors' samples.

The rearrangement joins TRBV7-2 to TRBJ1-1; D is uncertain. V was cut by 1 base and J by 0 bases, with 6 bases left in between. The CDR3 has 14 residues. Germline CDR1 and CDR2: SGHTA and FQGNSA. CDR3 nucleotide sequence: TGTGCCAGCAGCTTAGAGGGCTTGAACACTGAAGCTTTCTTT. It specifies CASSLEGLNTEAFF. Variable domain in full (rest from reference TRBV7-2 and TRBJ1-1): GAGVSQSPSNKVTEKGKDVELRCDPISGHTALYWYRQSLGQGLEFLIYFQGNSAPDKSGLPSDRFSAERTGGSVSTLTIQRTQQEDSAVYLCASSLEGLNTEAFFGQGTRLTVV.

This clonotype was recorded a few times. V is TRBV11-2 and J is TRBJ1-1; D call uncertain. The V gene's germline CDR1 is SGHAT and CDR2 FQNNGV. V gave up 5 bases and J gave up 5 bases, with 15 bases separating them. This CDR3 comprises 14 residues. The CDR3 nucleotides read TGTGCCAGCAGCCTAGGGCCCCGAGGGACTGAAGCTTTCTTT. It translates to CASSLGPRGTEAFF.

This clonotype was picked up a small number of times. This chain joins TRBV12-3 or TRBV12-4 and TRBJ1-1, with D uncertain. The CDR3 contains 14 residues. Trimming took 6 bases from V and 3 from J, leaving 14 bases between them. The CDR3 DNA reads TGTGCCAGCAGCGCGGACGCAGTGGACACTGAAGCTTTCTTT. It translates to CASSADAVDTEAFF.

This clonotype has ten or more counts. The genes are TRBV28 and TRBJ1-5; the D gene is possibly TRBD1 (5 bases). The V gene's germline CDR1 is MDHEN and CDR2 SYDVKM. This CDR3 has 20 amino acids. With 7 bases removed from V and 4 bases from J, the gap between germline ends came to 32 bases. CDR3 nucleotide sequence: TGTGCCAGCAACTCCGAGGGGAATCAGGGCGCTTGGGTTCGAAATCAGCCCCAGCATTTT. This gives the protein CASNSEGNQGAWVRNQPQHF.

This clonotype was seen more than once but under ten times. The chain employs TRBV4-1 and TRBJ1-4; tentative D call: TRBD1 (6 bases). V lost 2 bases, J lost 0 bases, and 13 bases lay in between. The germline V gene has CDR1 MGHRA and CDR2 YSYEKL. The CDR3 has 17 amino acids. The DNA of the CDR3 is TGCGCCAGCAGCCAAACAGGGTACTTTGCAACTAATGAAAAACTGTTTTTT. As protein: CASSQTGYFATNEKLFF.

The rearrangement uses TRBV28 and TRBJ2-1; the match to TRBD2 covers 9 bases. The CDR3 is 15 residues long. Germline V lookup: CDR1 MDHEN, CDR2 SYDVKM. V lost 6 bases, J lost 4 bases, and 7 bases stayed unmatched. The CDR3 loop is CASRPGLARYNEQFF. The CDR3 DNA follows: TGTGCCAGCAGACCCGGACTAGCGCGATACAATGAGCAGTTCTTC.

The CDR3 region has the DNA TGTGCCAGCAGCTCCGGGACAGTGCTCTCCACAGATACGCAGTATTTT. Its translation is CASSSGTVLSTDTQYF. The rearrangement joins TRBV5-4 to TRBJ2-3; 7 bases map to TRBD1. The CDR3 has 16 residues. The trim removed 3 bases at V and 2 bases at J, leaving 9 bases unmatched. CDR1 and CDR2 (germline): SGHNT, YYREEE (reference sequence).

This clonotype has just a few counts. V usage is TRBV4-3 and J usage is TRBJ2-1; TRBD2 matches at 12 bases. Germline CDR1 LGHNA, CDR2 YSLEER. The CDR3 has 15 residues. The V gene end was trimmed by 3 bases and the J gene end by 4 bases; junction bases not matched to a gene: 1. The CDR3 loop is CASSQTSGGYNEQFF. Written as DNA, the CDR3 is TGCGCCAGCAGCCAGACTAGCGGGGGATACAATGAGCAGTTCTTC.

This clonotype was observed a few times. The J gene is TRBJ2-5, the V gene TRBV7-2; D ambiguous. This CDR3 spans 13 amino acids. Germline CDR1 is SGHTA and CDR2 is FQGNSA. Deletions cut 2 bases from V and 2 bases from J, with 6 bases between. In nucleotides, the CDR3 is TGTGCCAGCAGCTTAAACAAACAAGAGACCCAGTACTTC. This codes for CASSLNKQETQYF.

The chain links TRBV7-2 to TRBJ2-7; perhaps TRBD1 as D (5 bases). The CDR3 covers 16 residues. Germline CDR1 and CDR2: SGHTA and FQGNSA. Trimming pared 5 bases from V and 5 bases from J, leaving 22 bases between. The CDR3 loop reads CASSIKSSGRAHEQYF. The CDR3 DNA follows: TGTGCCAGCAGCATAAAGTCTTCTGGCAGGGCGCACGAGCAGTACTTC.

This clonotype was found a few times. The J gene is TRBJ1-2, the V gene TRBV6-5, with a possible D match to TRBD1 (6 bases). CDR1 and CDR2 (germline): MNHEY, SVGAGI. This CDR3 is built from 17 residues. V was cut by 0 bases and J by 6 bases, with 20 bases left in between. This CDR3 is CASSYSSQRGVQDGYTF. CDR3 coding DNA: TGTGCCAGCAGTTACTCTTCGCAGAGGGGGGTTCAGGATGGCTACACCTTC.

The V gene is TRBV29-1, the J gene TRBJ1-1; D remains ambiguous. Germline loops: CDR1 SQVTM, CDR2 ANQGSEA. The CDR3 length is 10 residues. Trimming shortened V by 5 bases and J by 5 bases, and 6 bases separated the two germline ends. CDR3 sequence (DNA): TGCAGCGTTATGCTAACTGAAGCTTTCTTT. Its protein product is CSVMLTEAFF.

CDR3 nucleotides: TGTGCCAGCAGCTTAGGCATGGGGGCGCCTACTGAAGCTTTCTTT. Translated: CASSLGMGAPTEAFF. J is TRBJ1-1 and V is TRBV7-9, with D maybe TRBD1 (6 bases). Germline values: CDR1 SEHNR, CDR2 FQNEAQ (reference sequence). Trimming stripped 1 base from V and 5 bases from J, with 14 bases between. This CDR3 has 15 amino acids.

This clonotype appeared a few times. With a much larger clone just one base away, this may be a read error. The chain employs TRBV19 and TRBJ2-1; D is perhaps TRBD1 or TRBD2 (5 bases each). The CDR3 is 14 amino acids. Germline CDR1 and CDR2: LNHDA and SQIVND (reference sequence). CDR3 sequence reads: CASSISGTYNEQSF. The CDR3 DNA follows: TGTGCCAGTAGTATTTCGGGGACCTACAATGAGCAGTCCTTC. The full variable domain, with the rest looked up from reference TRBV19 and TRBJ2-1, is DGGITQSPKYLFRKEGQNVTLSCEQNLNHDAMYWYRQDPGQGLRLIYYSQIVNDFQKGDIAEGYSVSREKKESFPLTVTSAQKNPTAFYLCASSISGTYNEQSFGPGTRLTVL.

This clonotype was counted a few times. CDR3 in DNA: TGTGCCAGCAGCTCGGACAGGGCCAGCACAGATACGCAGTATTTT. It encodes CASSSDRASTDTQYF. The genes are TRBV7-9 and TRBJ2-3; 8 bases agree with TRBD1. The CDR3 is made up of 15 amino acids. V dropped 4 bases and J dropped 0; count of bases not matched to a gene: 3. Germline lookup yields CDR1 SEHNR and CDR2 FQNEAQ (reference sequence).

The rearrangement uses TRBV11-2 and TRBJ2-3; D perhaps matches TRBD2 (6 bases). Germline loops: CDR1 SGHAT, CDR2 FQNNGV. Trimming stripped 0 bases from V and 2 bases from J, with 15 bases between. This CDR3 has 17 residues. Here the CDR3 reads CASSLEWAGRNTDTQYF. CDR3 coding DNA: TGTGCCAGCAGCTTAGAGTGGGCGGGGCGAAACACAGATACGCAGTATTTT.

This clonotype has a handful of counts. The V and J genes are TRBV7-2 and TRBJ2-2; no reliable D call. Trimming took 6 bases from V and 4 from J, leaving 6 bases between them. Looked up from germline, CDR1 is SGHTA and CDR2 is FQGNSA. This CDR3 has 12 amino acids. CDR3 sequence: CASSYVTGELFF. The CDR3 DNA follows: TGTGCCAGCAGTTATGTCACCGGGGAGCTGTTTTTT.

This chain connects TRBV20-1 to TRBJ2-1, with D perhaps matching TRBD2 (5 bases). The CDR3 sequence is 11 residues long. V shed 4 bases and J shed 9 bases, with 10 bases lying between them. Germline V CDR1 and CDR2: DFQATT, SNEGSKA (reference sequence). CDR3 in DNA: TGCAGTGCTACCGACTACCCTGAGCAGTTCTTC. Translation gives CSATDYPEQFF.

The chain has TRBV7-2 and TRBJ2-7; the D gene is possibly TRBD2 (5 bases). Trimming cost V 4 bases and J 0 bases, with 10 bases left between them. Germline V gene data show CDR1 as SGHTA and CDR2 as FQGNSA. The CDR3 is made up of 14 amino acids. The CDR3 DNA reads as TGTGCCAGCAGCTCCGGACTGTTCTCCTACGAGCAGTACTTC. Protein product: CASSSGLFSYEQYF.

This clonotype was counted a few times. The chain has TRBV10-3 and TRBJ2-7; TRBD1 agrees at 8 bases. Trimming removed 3 bases from V and 0 bases from J; junction bases left unmatched: 1. The CDR3 is made up of 14 amino acids. CDR1 and CDR2 (germline): ENHRY, SYGVKD. DNA for the CDR3: TGTGCCATCAGTGATGGGACAGGCTCCTACGAGCAGTACTTC. The encoded protein is CAISDGTGSYEQYF.

Only a few counts were recorded for this clonotype. The rearrangement uses TRBV19 and TRBJ2-7, with no clear D. From germline, CDR1 is LNHDA and CDR2 SQIVND (reference sequence). The CDR3 has 11 amino acids. V was cut by 11 bases and J by 1 base, with 9 bases left in between. The DNA of the CDR3 is TGTGCCTGCCGGCAGTCCTACGAGCAGTACTTC. It encodes CACRQSYEQYF. Drawing the rest from reference TRBV19 and TRBJ2-7, the complete variable domain is DGGITQSPKYLFRKEGQNVTLSCEQNLNHDAMYWYRQDPGQGLRLIYYSQIVNDFQKGDIAEGYSVSREKKESFPLTVTSAQKNPTAFYLCACRQSYEQYFGPGTRLTVT.

V gene TRBV12-3 or TRBV12-4 combines with J gene TRBJ1-2; TRBD1 might be the D (5 bases). The ends were cut back, 2 bases at V and 9 bases at J, with 16 bases in the middle. The CDR3 extends over 14 amino acids. CDR3 coding DNA: TGTGCCAGCAGTTTAACGGGGCCCCTAGAGAGCTACACCTTC. It is translated as CASSLTGPLESYTF.

J is TRBJ2-7 and V is TRBV9; D might be TRBD1 or TRBD2, each matching 5 bases. This CDR3 comprises 14 residues. CDR1 and CDR2 (germline): SGDLS, YYNGEE. With 3 bases removed from V and 1 base from J, the gap between germline ends came to 11 bases. The CDR3 bases are TGTGCCAGCAGCGACCGGGACGGATCCTACGAGCAGTACTTC. It specifies CASSDRDGSYEQYF.

In its sample, this clonotype was seen a few times. This chain joins TRBV6-8 and TRBJ2-5; 7 bases match TRBD1. J lost 5 bases, V lost 9 bases, and 9 bases had no gene match. The CDR3 is 13 amino acids. The germline V gene has CDR1 MNHGY and CDR2 SAAAGT. The CDR3 region is CARLTGYWETQYF. CDR3 DNA: TGTGCCAGGCTGACAGGGTACTGGGAGACCCAGTACTTC.

J is TRBJ1-1 and V is TRBV7-8; 7 nucleotides agree with TRBD1. Per germline, CDR1 SGHVS and CDR2 FQNEAQ. Losses at the gene ends were 4 bases for V and 7 bases for J; bases not matched to a gene: 9. The CDR3 extends over 14 amino acids. The CDR3 DNA is TGTGCCAGCAGCTCGGACAGGTCTTACAGTGAAGCTTTCTTT. Its translation: CASSSDRSYSEAFF.

At least ten counts were recorded for this clonotype. This chain joins TRBV7-6 and TRBJ2-5; 8 bases are shared with TRBD2. Per the germline V gene, CDR1 is SGHVS and CDR2 is FNYEAQ. CDR3 size: 15 residues. The junction had 5 bases not matched to a gene; V was cut back by 4 bases and J by 1 base. The CDR3 is CASSSSGGTQETQYF. As DNA, the CDR3 is TGTGCCAGCAGCTCAAGCGGGGGAACCCAAGAGACCCAGTACTTC.

This sequence joins TRBV5-8 and TRBJ1-1; a weak D match, TRBD1 (5 bases). Trimming removed 4 bases at V and 0 bases at J, with 10 bases between. The CDR3 contains 14 residues. Germline V gives CDR1 SGHTS, CDR2 YDEGEE. CDR3 in amino acids: CASSAKGVNTEAFF. For the CDR3, the DNA is TGTGCCAGCAGCGCAAAAGGGGTGAACACTGAAGCTTTCTTT.

The CDR3, as DNA: TGTGCCAGCAGTCCCTTAGCGGGAGCCCCCTACGAGCAGTACTTC. Its protein product is CASSPLAGAPYEQYF. The chain is built from TRBV28 and TRBJ2-7; 9 nucleotides match TRBD2. The CDR3 totals 15 residues. Germline values: CDR1 MDHEN, CDR2 SYDVKM. V lost 5 bases, J lost 2 bases, and 7 bases stayed unmatched. The full variable domain, completed using reference TRBV28 and TRBJ2-7, is DVKVTQSSRYLVKRTGEKVFLECVQDMDHENMFWYRQDPGLGLRLIYFSYDVKMKEKGDIPEGYSVSREKKERFSLILESASTNQTSMYLCASSPLAGAPYEQYFGPGTRLTVT.